Below are 20 T cell receptor beta chains sequenced from a single sample in a study of OX40 agonist ivuxolimab in advanced cancers. The assay was immunoSEQ multiplex PCR, and TCRdb's table has in-frame clones only and misses some. The sample consists of 98,000 or so clones, 91% of them appearing once. The input for sequencing was CD4+ or CD8+ T cells sorted from blood, taken in a trial of the OX40 agonist ivuxolimab. These receptors all come from an adult with an advanced solid tumor such as melanoma, head and neck, liver or kidney cancer.

The chain uses TRBV6-1 and TRBJ2-7; the D is unclear. From germline, CDR1 is MNHNS and CDR2 SASEGT. The CDR3 loop spans 13 amino acids. V was clipped by 3 bases and J by 3 bases, with 9 bases between them. Here the CDR3 DNA reads TGTGCCAGCAGTGAGTTGGACCTCTACGAGCAGTACTTC. It translates to CASSELDLYEQYF.

The chain combines TRBV7-9 with TRBJ2-1; D ambiguous. The CDR3 consists of 13 residues. The germline V gene has CDR1 SEHNR and CDR2 FQNEAQ (reference sequence). The V end was cut by 1 base, the J end by 7 bases, with 8 bases between. The CDR3 nucleotides read TGTGCCAGCAGCTTAGATTTGAAGAATGAGCAGTTCTTC. Protein product: CASSLDLKNEQFF.

The chain employs TRBV7-8 and TRBJ2-7; perhaps TRBD1 as D (6 bases). The germline V gene encodes CDR1 SGHVS and CDR2 FQNEAQ. The CDR3 contains 16 residues. The ends were cut back, 2 bases at V and 3 bases at J, with 17 bases in the middle. The CDR3 DNA reads as TGTGCCAGCAGCTTAAAGGTGGGGGCTATCGTCTACGAGCAGTACTTC. It specifies CASSLKVGAIVYEQYF.

V usage is TRBV30 and J usage is TRBJ1-5, with D perhaps matching TRBD1 (6 bases). This CDR3 is built from 17 residues. CDR1 GTSNPN and CDR2 SVGIG come from the germline V gene (reference sequence). Trimming took 3 bases from V and 1 from J, leaving 19 bases between them. CDR3 residues: CAWSERGGSVSNQPQHF. In nucleotides, the CDR3 is TGTGCCTGGAGCGAGAGGGGGGGGAGTGTGAGCAATCAGCCCCAGCATTTT.

Comment on this clone: The junction departs from the called germline gene at one end, perhaps through a read error. The chain couples TRBV7-8 to TRBJ2-7, with 8 positions matching TRBD2. This CDR3 contains 14 residues. In germline, CDR1 is SGHVS, CDR2 FQNEAQ. The CDR3 DNA follows: TGTGCCAGCAGCTTAATGAGCGGGGGTAGTACGACGGACTTC. The encoded protein is CASSLMSGGSTTDF.

The gene calls are TRBV11-2 and TRBJ1-3, with D hard to call. CDR1 is SGHAT, CDR2 FQNNGV, per germline. The CDR3 extends over 15 amino acids. Trimming cost V 1 base and J 0 bases, with 7 bases left between them. The DNA for the CDR3 is TGTGCCAGCAGCTTAGGCAGAAACTCTGGAAACACCATATATTTT. It specifies CASSLGRNSGNTIYF.

The chain is built from TRBV7-6 and TRBJ2-1; D gene unclear. V was cut by 1 base and J by 0 bases, with 10 bases left in between. Germline lookup yields CDR1 SGHVS and CDR2 FNYEAQ. CDR3 length equals 16 residues. This chain's CDR3 is CASSLGAHSSYNEQFF. The CDR3 bases are TGTGCCAGCAGCTTAGGGGCCCATAGCTCCTACAATGAGCAGTTCTTC.

This chain links TRBV5-6 with TRBJ2-7; TRBD2 matches at 14 bases. This CDR3 comprises 17 residues. V was clipped by 4 bases and J by 2 bases; unmatched bases: 8. The germline V gene encodes CDR1 SGHDT and CDR2 YYEEEE. The CDR3 coding sequence is TGTGCCAGCAGCATAGGGACTAGCGGGAGTTCTACCTACGAGCAGTACTTC. This sequence encodes CASSIGTSGSSTYEQYF.

This clone was seen a single time. V usage is TRBV18 and J usage is TRBJ2-1; 10 bases are a match to TRBD2. Losses at the gene ends were 2 bases for V and 6 bases for J; bases not matched to a gene: 4. Germline assignment: CDR1 KGHSH and CDR2 LQKENI. This CDR3 is 15 amino acids long. The CDR3 region has the DNA TGTGCCAGCTCACCATCTAGCGGGAGCGGCAATGAGCAGTTCTTC. Protein: CASSPSSGSGNEQFF.

This clone was observed a handful of times. The chain links TRBV11-3 to TRBJ2-3; D not resolved. Germline V gives CDR1 SGHNT, CDR2 YENEEA. V was trimmed by 0 bases and J by 4 bases, leaving 8 bases between them. The CDR3 loop spans 14 amino acids. Here the CDR3 reads CASSLEGWADTQYF. DNA of the CDR3: TGTGCCAGCAGCTTAGAAGGTTGGGCAGATACGCAGTATTTT.

This sequence joins TRBV6-5 and TRBJ1-1; D might be TRBD1 (5 bases). Germline CDR1 and CDR2: MNHEY and SVGAGI. The CDR3 is 13 amino acids. V lost 11 bases and J lost 5, with 18 bases in between. CDR3 nucleotides: TGTGCCTCCCTAGGGGCAGGGAGGACTGAAGCTTTCTTT. As protein: CASLGAGRTEAFF.

This rearrangement joins TRBV7-3 to TRBJ1-1; 7 nucleotides line up with TRBD1. There are 16 residues in the CDR3. Germline V lookup: CDR1 SGHTA, CDR2 FQGTGA. J was trimmed by 2 bases and V by 0 bases; bases with no gene match: 6. The CDR3 DNA reads TGTGCCAGCAGCTTAACTGCGGACAGGATTAACACTGAAGCTTTCTTT. Translated: CASSLTADRINTEAFF.

This chain uses TRBV7-3 with TRBJ2-5; TRBD2 matches 13 bases. Germline trimming cut 2 bases from V and 11 bases from J; bases unmatched to any gene: 14. Germline-derived CDR1 and CDR2 are SGHTA and FQGTGA. The CDR3 has 17 residues. The CDR3 spells CASSLELAGGPAGEQYF. CDR3 nucleotides: TGTGCCAGCAGCTTAGAACTAGCGGGAGGGCCGGCGGGAGAGCAGTACTTC.

The chain carries TRBV7-9 and TRBJ1-3; D is unclear. Per the germline V gene, CDR1 is SEHNR and CDR2 is FQNEAQ (reference sequence). The CDR3 loop spans 15 amino acids. V was pared by 0 bases and J by 5 bases, with 11 bases between. The CDR3 DNA reads as TGTGCCAGCAGCTTAGCGGACCCGGGGAGAAACACCATATATTTT. This gives the protein CASSLADPGRNTIYF.

This chain links TRBV30 with TRBJ1-1, with D perhaps matching TRBD1 (5 bases). The CDR3 consists of 14 residues. The V gene's germline CDR1 is GTSNPN and CDR2 SVGIG (reference sequence). V was clipped by 4 bases and J by 4 bases, with 16 bases between them. CDR3 in DNA: TGTGCCTGGACCTTCGGGGCAGCAGGCACTGAAGCTTTCTTT. Translating it yields CAWTFGAAGTEAFF.

The J gene is TRBJ2-3, the V gene TRBV7-6; 9 bases fit TRBD2. This CDR3 is 19 amino acids long. Trimming at V came to 1 base and at J to 6 bases, leaving 17 bases not matched to a gene. Germline lookup yields CDR1 SGHVS and CDR2 FNYEAQ. The CDR3 DNA reads TGTGCCAGCAGCTTAGGTGGAGCGGGAGGAGCGAGGGTCGCGGATACGCAGTATTTT. It yields the protein CASSLGGAGGARVADTQYF.

Written as DNA, the CDR3 is TGTGCCAGCAGGTACCCGGGGGGCGATGAGCAGTTCTTC. It encodes CASRYPGGDEQFF. The V call is TRBV11-3, the J call TRBJ2-1; D possibly corresponds to TRBD2 (7 bases). Germline values: CDR1 SGHNT, CDR2 YENEEA. The CDR3 extends over 13 amino acids. V shed 6 bases and J shed 8 bases, with 14 bases lying between them.

This chain connects TRBV6-1 to TRBJ2-7; 10 positions agree with TRBD2. CDR1 and CDR2 (germline): MNHNS, SASEGT. The CDR3 spans 15 residues. The V and J ends lost 6 bases and 2 bases, in that order; junction bases with no gene match: 7. The DNA for the CDR3 is TGTGCCAGCAGGAAAGGACTAGCGGTGACCTACGAGCAGTACTTC. This sequence encodes CASRKGLAVTYEQYF.

The gene calls are TRBV25-1 and TRBJ2-7, with D unresolved. CDR3 length equals 13 residues. The germline V gene has CDR1 MGHDK and CDR2 SYGVNS. Trimming removed 2 bases from V and 6 bases from J, with 11 bases in between. CDR3 nucleotides: TGTGCCAGCAGTGAACTTACGATCTCCGAGCAGTACTTC. The encoded protein is CASSELTISEQYF.

The chain couples TRBV9 to TRBJ2-1; TRBD2 aligns across 9 bases. The germline V gene has CDR1 SGDLS and CDR2 YYNGEE. The length of the CDR3 is 17 residues. The J segment lost 2 bases and the V segment lost 4 bases, leaving 10 bases of the junction unmatched. CDR3 residues: CASSFWPGLATYNEQFF. The CDR3 DNA is TGTGCCAGCAGCTTCTGGCCGGGACTAGCTACCTACAATGAGCAGTTCTTC.